This T cell receptor beta chain derives from a study of cytomegalovirus exposure and HLA in healthy donors. In the study overall: The same platform was used for the 110 or so validation repertoires as for the roughly 700 first-cohort repertoires, as reported in a later analysis. Study-level results: The finding came from a later analysis; first-cohort TCR clusters tended to co-occur in the 95 to 150 validation repertoires. In vitro data verified a few CMV-associated chains as specific for CMV antigens.

TCRdb keeps only in-frame clones here, not all; method: immunoSEQ multiplex PCR. The sample holds 280,000 or so clones, approximately 87% seen once. With respect to this clone: The target antigen is unknown.

Trimming removed 6 bases from V and 7 bases from J; junction bases left unmatched: 11. The germline CDR1 and CDR2 sequences are MNHEY and SMNVEV (reference sequence). The CDR3 length is 17 residues. The sequencing sample was made of PBMCs. The chain carries TRBV27 and TRBJ2-1; 14 bases align to TRBD2. This clonotype originated in a woman aged 18-29 years in good health and CMV-seronegative. The CDR3 loop reads CASRPRLAGGPGNEQFF. The DNA of the CDR3 is TGTGCCAGCAGACCGAGACTAGCGGGAGGGCCGGGGAATGAGCAGTTCTTC.